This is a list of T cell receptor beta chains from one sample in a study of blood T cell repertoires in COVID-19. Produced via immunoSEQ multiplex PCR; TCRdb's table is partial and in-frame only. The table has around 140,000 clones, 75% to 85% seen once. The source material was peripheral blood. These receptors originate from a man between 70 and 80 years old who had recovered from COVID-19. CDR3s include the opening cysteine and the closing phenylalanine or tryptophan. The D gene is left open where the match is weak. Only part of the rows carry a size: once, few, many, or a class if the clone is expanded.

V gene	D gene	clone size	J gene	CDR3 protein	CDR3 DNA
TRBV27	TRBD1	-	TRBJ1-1	CASNYGQGVNTEAFF	TGTGCCAGCAACTATGGACAGGGCGTTAACACTGAAGCTTTCTTT
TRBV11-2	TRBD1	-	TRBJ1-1	CASSRTGNTEAFF	TGTGCCAGCAGTCGGACAGGGAACACTGAAGCTTTCTTT
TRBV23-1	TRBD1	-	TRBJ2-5	CASSQSTGSGLQETQYF	TGCGCCAGCAGTCAATCGACAGGGAGCGGCCTCCAAGAGACCCAGTACTTC
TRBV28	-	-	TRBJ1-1	CASSFTPAANTEAFF	TGTGCCAGCAGTTTCACCCCCGCGGCGAACACTGAAGCTTTCTTT
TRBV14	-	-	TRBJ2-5	CASSQRQEFFQETQYF	TGTGCCAGCAGCCAAAGACAGGAGTTTTTCCAAGAGACCCAGTACTTC
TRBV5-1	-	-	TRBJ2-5	CASSLVSSQETQYF	TGCGCCAGCAGCTTGGTATCCAGCCAAGAGACCCAGTACTTC
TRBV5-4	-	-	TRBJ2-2	CASSLGGDTGELFF	TGTGCCAGCAGCTTAGGGGGGGACACCGGGGAGCTGTTTTTT
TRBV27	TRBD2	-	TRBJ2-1	CASSFRQRDRSFF	TGTGCCAGCAGTTTTCGACAGCGGGATAGGTCGTTCTTC
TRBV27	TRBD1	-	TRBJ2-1	CASKNRGPGSYNEQFF	TGTGCCAGCAAAAACAGGGGGCCGGGATCCTACAATGAGCAGTTCTTC
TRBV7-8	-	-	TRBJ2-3	CASSQGHRGTTQYF	TGTGCCAGCAGCCAGGGACACCGAGGGACTACGCAGTATTTT
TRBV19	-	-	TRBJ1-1	CASSIGQPNTEAFF	TGTGCCAGTAGTATCGGACAGCCTAACACTGAAGCTTTCTTT
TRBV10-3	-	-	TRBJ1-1	CATAGERTEAFF	TGTGCCACCGCCGGGGAGCGAACTGAAGCTTTCTTT
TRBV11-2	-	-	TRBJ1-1	CASSLVAMNTEAFF	TGTGCCAGCAGCTTAGTAGCTATGAACACTGAAGCTTTCTTT
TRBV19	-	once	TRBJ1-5	CASSLDSSNQPQHF	TGTGCCAGTAGCTTGGACAGTAGCAATCAGCCCCAGCATTTT
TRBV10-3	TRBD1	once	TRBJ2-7	CAISTGASYEQYF	TGTGCCATCAGTACAGGGGCTTCCTACGAGCAGTACTTC
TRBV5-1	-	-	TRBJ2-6	CASSYDNSGANVLTF	TGCGCCAGCAGCTATGACAACTCTGGGGCCAACGTCCTGACTTTC
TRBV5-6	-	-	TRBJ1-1	CASSLVPTVNTEAFF	TGTGCCAGCAGCTTAGTCCCGACAGTGAACACTGAAGCTTTCTTT
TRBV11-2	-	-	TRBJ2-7	CASSLSSRGSPEQYF	TGTGCCAGCAGCTTATCTTCCCGCGGCTCACCCGAGCAGTACTTC
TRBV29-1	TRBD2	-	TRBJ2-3	CSVEVPGLALLDTQYF	TGCAGCGTTGAGGTCCCCGGACTAGCCCTACTAGATACGCAGTATTTT
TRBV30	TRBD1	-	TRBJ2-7	CAWTRTGPQNEQYF	TGTGCCTGGACCAGGACAGGCCCGCAAAACGAGCAGTACTTC
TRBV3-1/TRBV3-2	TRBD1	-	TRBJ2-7	CASSQEGDRGRFSAEQYF	TGTGCCAGCAGCCAAGAGGGGGACAGGGGGCGCTTCTCAGCCGAGCAGTACTTC
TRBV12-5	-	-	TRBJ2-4	CASGLDQAVTKNIQYF	TGTGCTAGTGGTTTGGACCAGGCTGTTACCAAAAACATTCAGTACTTC
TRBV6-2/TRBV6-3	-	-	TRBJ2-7	CASSNDLGPYEQYF	TGTGCCAGCAGCAACGACTTAGGCCCCTACGAGCAGTACTTC
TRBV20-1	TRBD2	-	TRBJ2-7	CSASPVSSGVGREEQYF	TGCAGTGCTAGTCCGGTCTCTAGCGGGGTTGGAAGGGAAGAGCAGTACTTC
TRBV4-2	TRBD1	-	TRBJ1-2	CASSRGDSYGYTF	TGTGCCAGCAGCCGTGGGGACAGCTATGGCTACACCTTC
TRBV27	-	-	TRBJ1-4	CASRSLGEKLFF	TGTGCCAGCCGATCGCTGGGCGAAAAACTGTTTTTT
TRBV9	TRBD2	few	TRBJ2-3	CASSVAAGGTDTQYF	TGTGCCAGCAGCGTAGCCGCGGGAGGGACAGATACGCAGTATTTT
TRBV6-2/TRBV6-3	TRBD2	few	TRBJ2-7	CASSSGLAGAYEQYF	TGTGCCAGCAGCTCCGGACTAGCGGGAGCCTACGAGCAGTACTTC
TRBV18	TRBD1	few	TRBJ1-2	CASSPPTGGGSYGYTF	TGTGCCAGCTCACCACCGACAGGGGGAGGGAGCTATGGCTACACCTTC
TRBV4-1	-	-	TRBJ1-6	CASSQPLHPGGYNNSPLHF	TGCGCCAGCAGCCAACCCTTGCACCCGGGAGGATACAATAATTCACCCCTCCACTTT
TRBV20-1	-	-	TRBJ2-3	CSARRADTQYF	TGCAGTGCTAGGCGAGCAGATACGCAGTATTTT
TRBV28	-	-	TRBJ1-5	CATLDTGSRLAQHF	TGTGCCACCCTTGACACGGGGTCCAGGTTGGCCCAGCATTTT
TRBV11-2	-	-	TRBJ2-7	CASSFLARYEQYF	TGTGCCAGCAGTTTCCTAGCGCGCTACGAGCAGTACTTC
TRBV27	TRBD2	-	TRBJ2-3	CASSPGLAGVDTQYF	TGTGCCAGCAGCCCCGGACTAGCGGGAGTAGATACGCAGTATTTT
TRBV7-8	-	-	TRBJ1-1	CASSSGSAVRDTEAFF	TGTGCCAGCAGCTCGGGATCGGCGGTTAGGGACACTGAAGCTTTCTTT
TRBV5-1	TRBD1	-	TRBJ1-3	CASSPDRGLNVDGNTIYF	TGCGCCAGCAGCCCGGACAGGGGGCTCAATGTGGATGGAAACACCATATATTTT
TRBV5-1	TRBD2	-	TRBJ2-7	CASSPGTSTYEQYF	TGCGCCAGCAGCCCAGGGACTAGCACCTACGAGCAGTACTTC
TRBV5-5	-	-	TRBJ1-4	CASSLSGGYYEKLFF	TGTGCCAGCAGCTTGTCCGGGGGGTATTATGAAAAACTGTTTTTT
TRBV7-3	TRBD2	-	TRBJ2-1	CASSSTSGPYNEQFF	TGTGCCAGCAGCTCGACTAGCGGACCTTACAATGAGCAGTTCTTC
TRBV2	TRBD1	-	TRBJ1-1	CAASGQGFSRAFF	TGTGCCGCCTCGGGACAGGGGTTTTCGCGAGCTTTCTTT